The TCR beta chain described here comes from a study of shared clonotypes between healthy human individuals. About the research overall: Used for every donor were three CD4 naive, three CD4 memory, two CD8 naive and one CD8 memory plate.

Study-wide results and limits: Generally, estimated richness proved larger in naive subsets than it did in memory subsets. Generation of non-shared clonotypes was less probable than generation of clonotypes shared by all four donors.

Caucasian adults residing in Nashville, Tennessee made up all the donors. On this clone: Its antigen remains unidentified.

Sequenced by immunoSEQ multiplex PCR; TCRdb stores in-frame clones only, minus some. The repertoire includes approximately 500,000 clones, about 95% of them detected once, and approximately 0.06% sits in the top ten. The receptor was derived from a woman in her thirties in good health. Input material: naive CD4+ T cells sorted from blood. Subset specified: CD45RA+ positively selected.

Here the CDR3 reads CASSQRNSPLHF. The CDR3 DNA reads TGTGCCAGCAGTCAGAGGAATTCACCCCTCCACTTT. The genes are TRBV28 and TRBJ1-6; the D is unclear. V was cut by 5 bases and J by 7 bases, with 6 bases left in between. The V gene's germline CDR1 is MDHEN and CDR2 SYDVKM. CDR3 length: 12 amino acids. The full variable domain, rest sourced from reference TRBV28 and TRBJ1-6, is DVKVTQSSRYLVKRTGEKVFLECVQDMDHENMFWYRQDPGLGLRLIYFSYDVKMKEKGDIPEGYSVSREKKERFSLILESASTNQTSMYLCASSQRNSPLHFGNGTRLTVT.